These 10 T cell receptor beta chains originate from one sample sequenced in a study of radiotherapy plus CTLA-4 blockade in lung cancer (dated by TCRdb to about 2018). Library generation was performed with the immunoSEQ multiplex PCR assay. The source is immuneACCESS, and TCRdb retained only in-frame sequences with V and J called. Part of the clones is not carried over; for the studies checked, unresolved V genes explain less than half of this, and the remainder is unexplained. For this sample the table gives roughly 50,000 clones, of which roughly 84% were detected only once. The ten largest clones take up about 7.2% of the sample. The sequences come from peripheral blood, collected from a patient treated with radiotherapy plus ipilimumab. These receptors originate from a human donor with non-small cell lung cancer whose response to radiotherapy plus ipilimumab could not be evaluated.

V and J are TRBV6-1 and TRBJ2-1; 10 positions match TRBD2. V was pared by 4 bases and J by 3 bases, with 6 bases of the junction left unmatched. The CDR3 is 16 amino acids. Germline V gene lookup returns CDR1 MNHNS and CDR2 SASEGT. The CDR3: CASSAAGTSVYNEQFF. CDR3 coding DNA: TGTGCCAGCAGTGCCGCCGGGACTAGCGTCTACAATGAGCAGTTCTTC.

V usage is TRBV27 and J usage is TRBJ2-1; 9 positions agree with TRBD2. V dropped 6 bases and J dropped 4; count of bases not matched to a gene: 13. The CDR3 consists of 17 residues. In germline, CDR1 is MNHEY, CDR2 SMNVEV (reference sequence). The CDR3 reads CASRTRGAGGTYNEQFF. CDR3 sequence (DNA): TGTGCCAGCAGAACTCGGGGGGCGGGGGGGACTTACAATGAGCAGTTCTTC.

This clone was detected only once. The V call is TRBV6-5, the J call TRBJ2-7; D remains ambiguous. There are 15 residues in the CDR3. The V end was cut by 2 bases, the J end by 4 bases, with 15 bases between. CDR1 MNHEY and CDR2 SVGAGI come from the germline V gene. The CDR3 region is CASSYAAGEPYEQYF. The DNA for the CDR3 is TGTGCCAGCAGTTACGCGGCTGGAGAACCTTACGAGCAGTACTTC.

The CDR3 reads CASSQASGRAVETQYF. DNA of the CDR3: TGCGCCAGCAGCCAAGCTAGCGGGAGGGCCGTTGAGACCCAGTACTTC. The J gene is TRBJ2-5, the V gene TRBV4-1; 12 bases fit TRBD2. Germline trimming cut 1 base from V and 5 bases from J; bases unmatched to any gene: 5. This CDR3 region has 16 residues. The germline V gene encodes CDR1 MGHRA and CDR2 YSYEKL.

This clone was seen just once. The genes are TRBV28 and TRBJ1-1; the match to TRBD1 covers 7 bases. The V and J ends lost 6 bases and 7 bases, in that order; junction bases with no gene match: 5. The length of the CDR3 is 12 residues. The germline gives CDR1 MDHEN, CDR2 SYDVKM. The CDR3 spells CASRTGTVEAFF. For the CDR3, the DNA is TGTGCCAGCAGAACCGGGACAGTTGAAGCTTTCTTT.

The V gene is TRBV5-1, the J gene TRBJ2-1, with D unresolved. Trimming pared 7 bases from V and 6 bases from J, leaving 8 bases between. This CDR3 is 11 amino acids long. Germline V gene sequence: CDR1 SGHRS, CDR2 YFSETQ. CDR3 sequence reads: CASRPPNEQFF. The CDR3 coding sequence is TGCGCCAGCCGTCCCCCCAATGAGCAGTTCTTC.

The rearrangement joins TRBV7-9 to TRBJ1-2; D remains ambiguous. From germline, CDR1 is SEHNR and CDR2 FQNEAQ (reference sequence). The germline V and J ends were trimmed by 5 bases and 2 bases, with 12 bases remaining between them. This CDR3 is 14 amino acids long. Written as DNA, the CDR3 is TGTGCCAGCAGCCTCTACCCTCGGAACTATGGCTACACCTTC. Its protein product is CASSLYPRNYGYTF.

J is TRBJ2-5 and V is TRBV4-1; TRBD1 matches at 10 bases. CDR3 length: 16 residues. The germline gives CDR1 MGHRA, CDR2 YSYEKL. Losses at the gene ends were 4 bases for V and 2 bases for J; bases not matched to a gene: 7. CDR3 DNA: TGCGCCAGCAGCCGTGACAGGGGGCGCTCTCAAGAGACCCAGTACTTC. Translation: CASSRDRGRSQETQYF.

In its sample, this clone was seen a few times. The rearrangement joins TRBV6-5 to TRBJ1-1; D might be TRBD1 (5 bases). The V gene lost 0 bases and the J gene lost 6 bases, with 14 bases spanning the gap. This CDR3 is built from 15 residues. Per the germline V gene, CDR1 is MNHEY and CDR2 is SVGAGI. The CDR3 sequence is CASSYSSGLGPEAFF. DNA for the CDR3: TGTGCCAGCAGTTACTCATCAGGGTTGGGTCCTGAAGCTTTCTTT.

The J gene is TRBJ2-3, the V gene TRBV7-2; TRBD2 matches 7 bases. Germline V gives CDR1 SGHTA, CDR2 FQGNSA. The CDR3 loop spans 16 amino acids. Unmatched junction bases numbered 9, after V lost 3 bases and J lost 3 bases. CDR3 nucleotide sequence: TGTGCCAGCAGCTTGGCGGGGGTAGGTTGGACAGATACGCAGTATTTT. Translating it yields CASSLAGVGWTDTQYF.